Presented here are 11 T cell receptor beta chains from one specimen sequenced in a study of blood T cells in healthy people across ages. Alongside a J-beta primer mix, a sample-barcoded 5' primer served in a second PCR lasting roughly 6 to 12 cycles. TCRdb used MiXCR to reprocess the 5' RACE reads, holding one entry per CDR3 protein. This sample has 1.5 million to 2 million distinct CDR3 sequences; roughly 49% occur once, and the top ten carry over 2%. The specimen sequenced was blood. The receptors originated from a woman aged 40-49 years in good health.

The table lists this clonotype with a count of one. The chain combines TRBV20-1 with TRBJ2-5; 8 positions agree with TRBD2. Judging by the DNA end, TRBJ2-7 fits better; the J call may be wrong. This CDR3 has 12 amino acids. Germline assignment: CDR1 DFQATT and CDR2 SNEGSKA (reference sequence). Written as DNA, the CDR3 is TGCAGTGCTAGCGGGGGGGCCCCCGAGCAGTACTTC. Its protein product is CSASGGAPEQYF.

V gene TRBV6-5 combines with J gene TRBJ2-4, with TRBD1 identical over 7 bases. CDR3 size: 16 residues. Germline CDR1 reads MNHEY; CDR2 reads SVGAGI. Trimming removed 6 bases from V and 6 bases from J; junction bases left unmatched: 14. CDR3 DNA: TGTGCCAGCAGGCTCACAGGGGCTACCTCCGGAAACATTCAGTACTTC. This encodes CASRLTGATSGNIQYF.

The chain couples TRBV20-1 to TRBJ2-7; a weak D match, TRBD1 (5 bases). Matching the DNA end better, TRBJ2-5 makes the J call doubtful. Per germline, CDR1 DFQATT and CDR2 SNEGSKA (reference sequence). The CDR3 covers 15 residues. The CDR3, as DNA: TGCAGTGCTAGCACGCAGGGCCTCCCCCGAGAGACCCAGTACTTC. Translated, it gives CSASTQGLPRETQYF.

Only one count was recorded for this clonotype. The CDR3 nucleotides are TGTGCCAGCAGCCGCCGCGCTAGGGGCGCCAAGTACGAGCAGTACTTC. Residues: CASSRRARGAKYEQYF. V gene TRBV28 combines with J gene TRBJ2-7; a weak D match, TRBD1 (5 bases). This CDR3 is built from 16 residues. CDR1 is MDHEN and CDR2 is SYDVKM in the germline V gene. Trimming stripped 6 bases from V and 4 bases from J, with 22 bases between.

This chain links TRBV7-2 with TRBJ2-1; 9 bases fit TRBD1. J lost 2 bases, V lost 2 bases, and 10 bases had no gene match. Per the germline V gene, CDR1 is SGHTA and CDR2 is FQGNSA. This CDR3 contains 18 residues. CDR3 in amino acids: CASSLPLDGTGTYNEQFF. CDR3 DNA sequence: TGTGCCAGCAGCTTACCGTTAGACGGGACAGGGACCTACAATGAGCAGTTCTTC. Looking up the rest from reference TRBV7-2 and TRBJ2-1 gives the full variable domain: GAGVSQSPSNKVTEKGKDVELRCDPISGHTALYWYRQSLGQGLEFLIYFQGNSAPDKSGLPSDRFSAERTGGSVSTLTIQRTQQEDSAVYLCASSLPLDGTGTYNEQFFGPGTRLTVL.

The chain carries TRBV7-8 and TRBJ2-5, with D perhaps matching TRBD1 or TRBD2 (5 bases each). This CDR3 contains 13 residues. Germline CDR1 SGHVS, CDR2 FQNEAQ. The ends were cut back, 5 bases at V and 11 bases at J, with 18 bases in the middle. The CDR3 protein is CASSRGEGNEQYF. CDR3 nucleotides: TGTGCCAGCAGCCGGGGCGAGGGCAATGAGCAGTACTTC.

V usage is TRBV6-2 or TRBV6-3 and J usage is TRBJ2-7, with D unresolved. The germline CDR1 and CDR2 sequences are MNHEY and SVGEGT. CDR3 length: 13 amino acids. V was clipped by 6 bases and J by 4 bases, with 13 bases between them. The CDR3 region is CASRTPAHYEQYF. CDR3 DNA sequence: TGTGCCAGCAGAACCCCAGCTCATTACGAGCAGTACTTC.

The chain has TRBV11-2 and TRBJ1-1, with no clear D. The CDR3 consists of 11 residues. Trimming stripped 7 bases from V and 7 bases from J, with 10 bases between. Per the germline V gene, CDR1 is SGHAT and CDR2 is FQNNGV. Here the CDR3 reads CASTQVIEAFF. CDR3 DNA sequence: TGTGCCAGCACCCAGGTTATTGAAGCTTTCTTT.

The rearrangement uses TRBV10-2 and TRBJ2-7; tentative D call: TRBD1 (8 bases). Trimming pared 7 bases from V and 0 bases from J, leaving 19 bases between. The CDR3 is 16 residues long. Germline-derived CDR1 and CDR2 are WSHSY and SAAADI. CDR3 in amino acids: CASTTRTGRGSYEQYF. Here the CDR3 DNA reads TGCGCCAGCACAACTAGGACAGGGAGGGGCTCCTACGAGCAGTACTTC.

This chain links TRBV7-2 with TRBJ2-7; possibly TRBD1 for D (6 bases). The V end lost 0 bases, the J end lost 5 bases, and 14 bases lay between the germline ends. The germline V gene encodes CDR1 SGHTA and CDR2 FQGNSA. There are 15 residues in the CDR3. CDR3 bases: TGTGCCAGCAGCTTAGCTATTGGACAGTTCAACGAGCAGTACTTC. It translates to CASSLAIGQFNEQYF.

This clonotype was seen more than once but under ten times. CDR3: CASSPRTAWNEQFF. The CDR3 DNA is TGTGCCAGCAGCCCCAGGACAGCCTGGAATGAGCAGTTCTTC. This chain connects TRBV9 to TRBJ2-1; weak D call: TRBD1 (6 bases). Between the trimmed V and J ends, which lost 4 bases and 7 bases, there was a span of 15 bases. The germline V gene has CDR1 SGDLS and CDR2 YYNGEE. CDR3 length: 14 amino acids.